The rows below give T cell receptor beta chains drawn from one sample of a study of blood T cell repertoires in COVID-19. TCRdb keeps only in-frame clones here, not all; method: immunoSEQ multiplex PCR. The repertoire has 450,000 or so clones, about 91% of them found once; the top ten carry about 1.6%. Sequencing was carried out using peripheral blood. These receptor sequences come from a woman between 40 and 50 years old with COVID-19, enrolled during active disease. Each CDR3 is given with its conserved first and last residue. Each record gives: CDR3 DNA, CDR3 protein, D gene, J gene, clone size, V gene. The D gene is left open where the match is weak. Only some rows state a clone size, as once, few, many or a class for expanded clones.

DNA: TGTGCCAGCAGTACGCTTATGACAGGGAAAGATGAAAAACTGTTTTTT; CDR3: CASSTLMTGKDEKLFF; D: TRBD1; J: TRBJ1-4; size: -; V: TRBV6-2/TRBV6-3
DNA: TGCGCCAGCAGCCAATCGCGGACTAGCGGTAACTCGCATACGCAGTATTTT; CDR3: CASSQSRTSGNSHTQYF; D: TRBD2; J: TRBJ2-3; size: -; V: TRBV4-1
DNA: TGTGCCAGTAGTATTATGCGGGCTAGCACAGATACGCAGTATTTT; CDR3: CASSIMRASTDTQYF; D: -; J: TRBJ2-3; size: once; V: TRBV19
DNA: TGTGCCAGTTGGACAGGGGGCATGAACACTGAAGCTTTCTTT; CDR3: CASWTGGMNTEAFF; D: TRBD1; J: TRBJ1-1; size: -; V: TRBV28
DNA: TGTGCCAGCAGAGCCGGGACAACCTACGAGCAGTACTTC; CDR3: CASRAGTTYEQYF; D: -; J: TRBJ2-7; size: -; V: TRBV2
DNA: TGTGCCAGCAGCATCCGACAGGGTAATTCACCCCTCCACTTT; CDR3: CASSIRQGNSPLHF; D: TRBD1; J: TRBJ1-6; size: -; V: TRBV9
DNA: TGTGCCAGTAGTATCGGAGGGACAGGAAAAAACATTCAGTACTTC; CDR3: CASSIGGTGKNIQYF; D: TRBD1; J: TRBJ2-4; size: -; V: TRBV19
DNA: TGCAGCGTTGAGCGGGGGAACACTGAAGCTTTCTTT; CDR3: CSVERGNTEAFF; D: -; J: TRBJ1-1; size: -; V: TRBV29-1
DNA: TGTGCCAGCAGCGTAGGCCCTCTCGGTGGCTACACCTTC; CDR3: CASSVGPLGGYTF; D: -; J: TRBJ1-2; size: -; V: TRBV9
DNA: TGTGCCAGCAGCCAAGGGCAACAAGGAGGTGAAGCTTTCTTT; CDR3: CASSQGQQGGEAFF; D: -; J: TRBJ1-1; size: -; V: TRBV4-2
DNA: TGTGCCAGCAGCTTGACTTTCAACTATGGCTACACCTTC; CDR3: CASSLTFNYGYTF; D: -; J: TRBJ1-2; size: -; V: TRBV7-2
DNA: TGTGCCAGCAGTGATCCAGGGAAAGGCTACACCTTC; CDR3: CASSDPGKGYTF; D: -; J: TRBJ1-2; size: -; V: TRBV6-1
DNA: TGTGCCAGCAGTTACAGCGTCGAGGCCTACGAGCAGTACTTC; CDR3: CASSYSVEAYEQYF; D: -; J: TRBJ2-7; size: -; V: TRBV6-5
DNA: TGTGCCAGCAGGCTCACAGGGCTCTCTAATTCACCCCTCCACTTT; CDR3: CASRLTGLSNSPLHF; D: -; J: TRBJ1-6; size: -; V: TRBV6-6
DNA: TGTGCCAGCATGCGGGACAGGGGGCTTGAAGCTTTCTTT; CDR3: CASMRDRGLEAFF; D: TRBD1; J: TRBJ1-1; size: -; V: TRBV2
DNA: TGTGCCAGCAGCCCGGACAGGGGAGTCACTGAAGCTTTCTTT; CDR3: CASSPDRGVTEAFF; D: TRBD1; J: TRBJ1-1; size: -; V: TRBV7-2
DNA: TGTGCCAGCGGTCCCCAGGGGGCTAGCGAAAAACTGTTTTTT; CDR3: CASGPQGASEKLFF; D: TRBD1; J: TRBJ1-4; size: -; V: TRBV6-5
DNA: TGTGCCAGCTCACCACAACCGTCCGCGAATGAGCAGTTCTTC; CDR3: CASSPQPSANEQFF; D: -; J: TRBJ2-1; size: -; V: TRBV18
DNA: TGTGCCAGCAGTGAGAGGAGTTTCCCCCAGCATTTT; CDR3: CASSERSFPQHF; D: -; J: TRBJ1-5; size: -; V: TRBV2
DNA: TGTGCCAGCAGTTACTCAGGGACAGGGGACTACGAGCAGTACTTC; CDR3: CASSYSGTGDYEQYF; D: TRBD1; J: TRBJ2-7; size: -; V: TRBV6-5
DNA: TGTGCCAGCAGTTTTGCGGGACCCCTTACCATGAACACTGAAGCTTTCTTT; CDR3: CASSFAGPLTMNTEAFF; D: -; J: TRBJ1-1; size: -; V: TRBV6-2/TRBV6-3
DNA: TGTGCCAGCAGCCACCGGGACAGGGGGCTCCCCTACGAGCAGTACTTC; CDR3: CASSHRDRGLPYEQYF; D: TRBD1; J: TRBJ2-7; size: -; V: TRBV7-8
DNA: TGTGCCAGTAGTGACCTTCCGGGACAGGGACGGTACTTC; CDR3: CASSDLPGQGRYF; D: TRBD1; J: TRBJ2-7; size: -; V: TRBV19